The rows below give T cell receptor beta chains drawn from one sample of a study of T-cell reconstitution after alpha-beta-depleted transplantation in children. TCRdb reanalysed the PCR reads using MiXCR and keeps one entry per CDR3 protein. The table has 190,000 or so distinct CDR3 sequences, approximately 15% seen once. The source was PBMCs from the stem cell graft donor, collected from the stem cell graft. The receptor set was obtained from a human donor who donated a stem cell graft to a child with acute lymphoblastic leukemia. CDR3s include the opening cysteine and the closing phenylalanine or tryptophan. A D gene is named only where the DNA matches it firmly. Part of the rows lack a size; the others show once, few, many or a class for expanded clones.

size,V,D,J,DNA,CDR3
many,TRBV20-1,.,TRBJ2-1,TGCAGTGCTAGTGCCACACCTAGCGATAGGACCTACAATGAGCAGTTCTTC,CSASATPSDRTYNEQFF
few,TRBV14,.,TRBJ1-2,TGTGCCAGCAGCCCACTCAAAGGCAGAACGGGTGATGGCTACACCTTC,CASSPLKGRTGDGYTF
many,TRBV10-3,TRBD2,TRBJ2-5,TGTGCCATCAGTACGCCAACGGGAGGGCCGAAGGAAGAGACCCAGTACTTC,CAISTPTGGPKEETQYF
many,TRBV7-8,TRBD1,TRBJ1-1,TGCGCCAGCAGCCTAGGACAGGCGAACACTGAAGCTTTCTTT,CASSLGQANTEAFF
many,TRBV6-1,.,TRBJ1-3,TGTGCCTCTCGGGCAAGGGCCGGTACCTCTGGAAACACCATATATTTT,CASRARAGTSGNTIYF
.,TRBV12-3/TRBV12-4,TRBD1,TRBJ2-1,TGTGCCAGCAGTTTAAAGACAGGGTTGCATGAGCAGTTCTTC,CASSLKTGLHEQFF
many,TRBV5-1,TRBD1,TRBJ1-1,TGCGCCAGCAGCCCGGGACAGGGGCGAGCGAACACTGAAGCTTTCTTT,CASSPGQGRANTEAFF
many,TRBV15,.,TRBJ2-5,TGTGCCACCAGCAGAGTGAGGCAAGAGACCCAGTACTTC,CATSRVRQETQYF
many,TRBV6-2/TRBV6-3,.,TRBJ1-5,TGTGCCAGCAGTAGGAACAGGCCTAACAATCAGCCCCAGCATTTT,CASSRNRPNNQPQHF
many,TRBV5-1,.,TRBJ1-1,TGCGCCAGCAGCCCAACCGGACTGATGAACACTGAAGCTTTCTTT,CASSPTGLMNTEAFF
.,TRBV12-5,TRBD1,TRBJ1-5,TGTGCTAGTGGTTTGGTAGCCAGGAGACAGGGAGGGAATCAGCCCCAGCATTTT,CASGLVARRQGGNQPQHF
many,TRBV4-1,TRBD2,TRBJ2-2,TGCGCCAGCAGCCAATATGGACTAGCGGGACCCGGGGAGCTGTTTTTT,CASSQYGLAGPGELFF
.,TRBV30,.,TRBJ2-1,TGTGCCTGGAGTGGGGTTCCCGGGGACTACAATGAGCAGTTCTTC,CAWSGVPGDYNEQFF
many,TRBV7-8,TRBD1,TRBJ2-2,TGTGCCAGCAGCCGACAGGGGTCCACCGGGGAGCTGTTTTTT,CASSRQGSTGELFF
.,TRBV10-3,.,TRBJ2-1,TGTGCCATCAGTGATGTGGTCCTCAATGAGCAGTTCTTC,CAISDVVLNEQFF
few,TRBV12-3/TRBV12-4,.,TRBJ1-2,TGTGCCAGCAGGCTCGGGCAGAACTGGAACTATGGCTACACCTTC,CASRLGQNWNYGYTF
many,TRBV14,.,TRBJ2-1,TGTGCCAGCAGCCAAGTAGGAACAGGTCAAGGGGGTAATGAGCAGTTCTTC,CASSQVGTGQGGNEQFF
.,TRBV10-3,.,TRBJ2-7,TGTGCCATCAAGCTGGACCGTGCGTCCTACGAGCAGTACTTC,CAIKLDRASYEQYF
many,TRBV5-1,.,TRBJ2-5,TGCGCCAGCAGCCTTAGACTAGGGTCGGAGACCCAGTACTTC,CASSLRLGSETQYF
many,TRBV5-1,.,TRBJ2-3,TGCGCCAGCAGCTTAGGACCCGCAAACACAGATACGCAGTATTTT,CASSLGPANTDTQYF
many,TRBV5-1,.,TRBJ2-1,TGCGCCAGCAGCTCCCTCCAAGGGGAGGAGCAGTTCTTC,CASSSLQGEEQFF
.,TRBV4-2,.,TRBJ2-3,TGTGCCAGCAGCCAAGATGTGATCTCAGATACGCAGTATTTT,CASSQDVISDTQYF
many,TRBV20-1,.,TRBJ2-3,TGCAGTGCTTCGCTTGGGTCTGGCACAGATACGCAGTATTTT,CSASLGSGTDTQYF
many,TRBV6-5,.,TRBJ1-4,TGTGCCAGCAGTTACGGGTCTAATGAAAAACTGTTTTTT,CASSYGSNEKLFF
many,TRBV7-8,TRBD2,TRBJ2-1,TGTGCCAGCAGCTCCCGACTAGCGGGATACAATGAGCAGTTCTTC,CASSSRLAGYNEQFF